What follows are 9 T cell receptor beta chains derived from one specimen sequenced in a study of technical replicates of blood from a few donors. Only in-frame clones appear in the TCRdb table, and some are missing; sequencing was by immunoSEQ multiplex PCR. The repertoire consists of tens of thousands of clones, with 80% to 95% occurring once and the leading ten covering around 0.42%. The sample comprised T cells isolated from PBMCs. The receptor source for this set is a human donor in good health.

The chain uses TRBV23-1 and TRBJ2-3; 8 bases match TRBD2. Being an ORF, TRBV23-1 has a function that is uncertain. The CDR3 length is 16 residues. Trimming removed 7 bases from V and 2 bases from J; junction bases left unmatched: 11. The DNA for the CDR3 is TGCGCCAGCACCCGCCAGCGGGAGTTGCCCACAGATACGCAGTATTTT. It translates to CASTRQRELPTDTQYF.

The rearrangement joins TRBV5-1 to TRBJ2-3; TRBD2 is a possible D gene (6 bases). Germline CDR1 is SGHRS and CDR2 is YFSETQ. CDR3 length equals 14 residues. Deletions cut 2 bases from V and 0 bases from J, with 7 bases between. CDR3 residues: CASSLTSSTDTQYF. The CDR3 nucleotides read TGCGCCAGCAGCTTAACTAGCAGCACAGATACGCAGTATTTT.

The chain combines TRBV11-2 with TRBJ2-7, with D perhaps TRBD2 (6 bases). V was cut by 5 bases and J by 3 bases, with 17 bases left in between. Germline V CDR1 and CDR2: SGHAT, FQNNGV. The CDR3 has 15 amino acids. The CDR3 is CASSTLRLVGYEQYF. Written as DNA, the CDR3 is TGTGCCAGCAGCACGCTGAGACTAGTTGGCTACGAGCAGTACTTC.

The V gene is TRBV19, the J gene TRBJ2-7; 10 bases match TRBD1. The CDR3 has 15 residues. V dropped 3 bases and J dropped 0; count of bases not matched to a gene: 2. The germline V gene encodes CDR1 LNHDA and CDR2 SQIVND (reference sequence). This CDR3 is CASSMGQGHSYEQYF. The CDR3 DNA follows: TGTGCCAGTAGTATGGGACAGGGGCACTCCTACGAGCAGTACTTC.

This chain connects TRBV5-1 to TRBJ2-5; D gene unclear. The germline CDR1 and CDR2 sequences are SGHRS and YFSETQ. This CDR3 is 13 amino acids long. V was clipped by 1 base and J by 2 bases, with 6 bases between them. CDR3 in amino acids: CASSLWQQETQYF. CDR3 DNA: TGCGCCAGCAGCTTGTGGCAGCAAGAGACCCAGTACTTC.

The rearrangement joins TRBV19 to TRBJ2-5; TRBD1 might be the D (5 bases). Germline V gives CDR1 LNHDA, CDR2 SQIVND (reference sequence). The CDR3 loop spans 15 amino acids. V was clipped by 6 bases and J by 4 bases, with 18 bases between them. This CDR3 is CASRSLGDIGETQYF. DNA for the CDR3: TGTGCCAGTAGGTCGTTAGGGGATATCGGAGAGACCCAGTACTTC.

J is TRBJ1-5 and V is TRBV10-2; a possible D gene is TRBD1 (5 bases). The CDR3 is 13 amino acids. V lost 7 bases to trimming and J lost 1 base, with 8 bases between them. Germline V gives CDR1 WSHSY, CDR2 SAAADI. The CDR3 spells CASNRQSNQPQHF. In nucleotides, the CDR3 is TGCGCCAGCAACCGACAGAGCAATCAGCCCCAGCATTTT.

This chain uses TRBV7-3 with TRBJ1-1; D ambiguous. Trimming took off 6 bases at V and 2 bases at J, with 13 bases between the two ends. The CDR3 contains 14 residues. CDR1 and CDR2 from the germline V gene are SGHTA and FQGTGA. The CDR3, as DNA: TGTGCCAGCAGTTCCCATGGAGGTAACACTGAAGCTTTCTTT. Translation gives CASSSHGGNTEAFF.

The sample holds one count of this clone. The rearrangement links TRBV5-1 to TRBJ2-3, with D tentatively TRBD2 (6 bases). The germline V gene encodes CDR1 SGHRS and CDR2 YFSETQ. Trimming took off 0 bases at V and 3 bases at J, with 8 bases between the two ends. This CDR3 is built from 14 residues. The CDR3 DNA reads TGCGCCAGCAGCTTGGGGGACTCAACAGATACGCAGTATTTT. Amino acid sequence: CASSLGDSTDTQYF.